This entry is about one TCR beta chain. The antigen is undetermined. These data originate in a study of OX40 agonist ivuxolimab in advanced cancers. The wider study: Every 2 weeks, patients received ivuxolimab intravenously, dosed at 0.01 to 10 mg/kg.

Germline V lookup: CDR1 MNHEY, CDR2 SVGAGI. The CDR3 consists of 14 residues. Trimming took off 7 bases at V and 0 bases at J, with 12 bases between the two ends. Produced via immunoSEQ multiplex PCR; TCRdb's table is partial and in-frame only. The profile covers roughly 60,000 clones, with approximately 85% appearing a single time and roughly 4.8% taken by the ten largest. With baseline, cycle 4 day 1, and cycle 7 day 1 as timepoints, blood was sampled. Study results and caveats: No antigen was identified for the clonally expanded peripheral T cells. Certain nonresponding patients likewise had low normalized T-cell clonal expansion.

The sequences come from CD4+ or CD8+ T cells sorted from blood, collected in a trial of the OX40 agonist ivuxolimab. The chain uses TRBV6-5 and TRBJ1-2; no definite D call. This clonotype originated in an adult with an advanced solid tumor such as melanoma, head and neck, liver or kidney cancer. CDR3 amino acids: CASTQLGPNYGYTF. CDR3 sequence (DNA): TGTGCCAGCACTCAACTGGGCCCTAACTATGGCTACACCTTC.